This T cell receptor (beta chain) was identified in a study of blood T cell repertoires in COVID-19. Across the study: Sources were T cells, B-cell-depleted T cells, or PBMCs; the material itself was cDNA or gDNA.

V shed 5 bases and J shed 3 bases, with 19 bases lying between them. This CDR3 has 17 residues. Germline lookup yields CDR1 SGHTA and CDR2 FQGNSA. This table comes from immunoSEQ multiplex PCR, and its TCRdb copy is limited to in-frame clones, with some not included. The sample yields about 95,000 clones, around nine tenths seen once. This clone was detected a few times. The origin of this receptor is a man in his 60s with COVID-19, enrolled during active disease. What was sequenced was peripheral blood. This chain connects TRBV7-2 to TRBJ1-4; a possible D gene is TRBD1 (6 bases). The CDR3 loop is CASSPAVSGGPNEKLFF. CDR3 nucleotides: TGTGCCAGCAGCCCGGCCGTTTCTGGGGGCCCTAATGAAAAACTGTTTTTT.